This section outlines one T cell receptor (beta chain) sequence together with its context. This clonotype has a handful of counts. No antigen is known for it. Qualities for individual bases were not recorded, and no much larger clone is one base off. The time point label of this sample denotes: patch test 3, about 24 weeks after DPC sensitization. The treatment or condition label, as the study defines it: therapeutic diphenylcyclopropenone sensitization with weekly scalp DPC. At each patch-test visit, blood was drawn before the patch test was applied. Patients were eligible if aged 18 to 70, diagnosed with alopecia and judged suitable for DPC therapy, and pregnant patients were excluded. Total RNA was isolated from unfractionated whole blood collected in Tempus Blood RNA tubes. The record originates from a study of human T cells and chemical hapten exposure (dated by TCRdb to about 2021). Looking at the study overall: For sensitization, 2% DPC in acetone was applied to a 2 cm by 2 cm area of upper inner arm skin. Libraries were pooled for sequencing, and per-sample TCR yields varied mainly because of small differences in library volumes within the pool. Peripheral blood TCR repertoire changes were tracked in vivo in alopecia patients during primary and secondary sensitization to the hapten diphenylcyclopropenone (DPC). Some 29 alopecia patients provided blood for TCR sequencing at one to four time points (pre-sensitization, 2, 6 and 24 weeks). Patch testing was done on the upper back using Finn chambers containing 0.01% DPC, and results were scored after 6 days according to International Contact Dermatitis Research Group standards. Blood samples were taken from patients before sensitization (week 0) and at 2, 6 and about 24 weeks after DPC sensitization. Weekly therapeutic DPC doses were additionally applied to the scalp of patients throughout the roughly 25-week study period. The patient cohort, mostly female, included alopecia areata with under or over 50% scalp involvement, alopecia totalis and alopecia universalis. Study-wide findings and limitations: Because every patient had alopecia, a presumed autoimmune disease, the patients' immune response might differ from that of healthy individuals. The number of PT1 expanded TCRs positively correlated with patch test score, significant at thresholds 8, 16 and 32 but not 4. Significantly more large CDR3 similarity clusters were formed by expanded TCRs than by pre-sensitization or healthy control sets, consistent with antigen-driven responses. DPC sensitization did not change the number of TCRs with a frequency above 1 in 1000, and there was no evidence of changes in global repertoire structure. Repeated subsampling changed both the strength of the expansion versus patch-test correlation and the threshold at which that correlation became significant.

Receptor amplification or capture employed RACE. This sample was sequenced with a NextSeq 500. During library preparation, unique molecular identifiers were attached to individual cDNA molecules so that TCRs could be counted quantitatively and reproducibly. For every blood RNA sample, sequencing covered both the TCR alpha and TCR beta chains. The paper's data handling went like this. A median of around 100,000 TCRs per sample was observed, with a range of roughly 23,224 to 700,000. The Decombinator software suite was used to annotate V, J and CDR3 in the TCR reads. Every sample was subsampled to the same number of TCRs (28,000) for the PS versus PT1 abundance plots. Expanded TCRs were defined as absent before sensitization and observed at least eight times at the 2-week time point. TCRdb itself trimmed the public reads at Q25 with fastp, ran MiXCR and retained productive beta chains. All rows with the same CDR3 protein become a single entry with the most common DNA and genes. TCRdb's processing, not the authors', yielded these V and J calls. The sample table shows 85,000 to 100,000 distinct CDR3 sequences, and about 28% are seen once. 10% of the sample is taken by the ten largest.

The germline V gene supplies CDR1 MDHEN and CDR2 SYDVKM. V loses 7 bases of germline sequence and J loses 0 bases, and the interval between the two ends is 10 bases. Measured from the cysteine to the phenylalanine, the CDR3 is 14 residues long. CDR3 DNA only is kept here, 42 bases in frame from base 1. This receptor was identified in a man aged 35 to 55 with alopecia areata. Some clones in this sample may be carry-over from other donors' samples. Source: whole blood, taken in connection with sensitization to the hapten diphenylcyclopropenone (DPC). The chain links TRBV28 with TRBJ1-3, with TRBD1 perhaps the D gene, on 5 matching bases. Read as DNA, the sequence is TGTGCCAGCACCCAGGGCGTCTCTGGAAACACCATATATTTT. Its protein reads: CASTQGVSGNTIYF.